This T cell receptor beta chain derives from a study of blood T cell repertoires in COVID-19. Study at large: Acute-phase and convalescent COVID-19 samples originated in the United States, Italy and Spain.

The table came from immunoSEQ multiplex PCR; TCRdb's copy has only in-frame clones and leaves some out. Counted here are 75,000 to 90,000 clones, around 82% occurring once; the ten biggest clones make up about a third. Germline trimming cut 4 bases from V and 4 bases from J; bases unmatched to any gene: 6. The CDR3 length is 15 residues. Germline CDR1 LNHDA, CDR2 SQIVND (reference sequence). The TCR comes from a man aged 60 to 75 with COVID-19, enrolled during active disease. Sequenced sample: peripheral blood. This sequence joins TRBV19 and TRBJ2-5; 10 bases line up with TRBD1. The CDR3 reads CASSTDRGQRETQYF. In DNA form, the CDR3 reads TGTGCCAGTAGTACAGACAGGGGGCAACGAGAGACCCAGTACTTC.